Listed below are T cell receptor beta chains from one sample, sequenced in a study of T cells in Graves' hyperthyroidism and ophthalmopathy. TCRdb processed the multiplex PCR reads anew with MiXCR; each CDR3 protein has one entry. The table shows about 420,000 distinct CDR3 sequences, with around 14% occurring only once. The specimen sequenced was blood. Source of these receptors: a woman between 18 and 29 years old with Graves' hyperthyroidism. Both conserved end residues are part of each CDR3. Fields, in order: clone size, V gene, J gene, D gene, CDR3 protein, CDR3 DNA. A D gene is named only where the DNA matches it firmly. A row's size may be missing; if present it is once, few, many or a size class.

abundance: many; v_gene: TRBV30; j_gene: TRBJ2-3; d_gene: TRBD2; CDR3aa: CAWGLAGTDTQYF; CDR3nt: TGTGCCTGGGGACTAGCGGGCACAGATACGCAGTATTTT
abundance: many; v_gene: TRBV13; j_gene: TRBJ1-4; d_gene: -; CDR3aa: CASSTQGWEEKLFF; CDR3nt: TGTGCCAGCAGCACCCAGGGATGGGAGGAAAAACTGTTTTTT
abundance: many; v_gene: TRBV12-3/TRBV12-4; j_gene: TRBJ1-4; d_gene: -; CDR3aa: CASSQQGRGPNEKLFF; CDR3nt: TGTGCCAGCAGCCAACAAGGCAGGGGCCCCAATGAAAAACTGTTTTTT
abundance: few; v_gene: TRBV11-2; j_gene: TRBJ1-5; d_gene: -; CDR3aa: CASSLDRGTSNQPQHF; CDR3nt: TGTGCCAGCAGCTTAGATAGAGGCACAAGCAATCAGCCCCAGCATTTT
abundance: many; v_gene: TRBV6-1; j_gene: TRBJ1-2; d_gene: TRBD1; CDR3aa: CASSPDRFGYTF; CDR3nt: TGTGCCAGCAGCCCGGACAGGTTCGGCTACACCTTC
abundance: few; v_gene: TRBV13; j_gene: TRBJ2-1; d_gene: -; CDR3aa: CASSLLANEQFF; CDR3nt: TGTGCCAGCAGCTTATTAGCCAATGAGCAGTTCTTC
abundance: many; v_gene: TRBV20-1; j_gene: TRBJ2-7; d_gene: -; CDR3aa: CSARDKRVLYEQYF; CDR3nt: TGCAGTGCTAGAGATAAAAGGGTCCTCTACGAGCAGTACTTC
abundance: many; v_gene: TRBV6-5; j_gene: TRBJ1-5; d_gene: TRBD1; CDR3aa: CASSYRGSGTGGLGNQPQHF; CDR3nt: TGTGCCAGCAGTTACCGAGGCTCCGGGACAGGGGGTCTGGGCAATCAGCCCCAGCATTTT
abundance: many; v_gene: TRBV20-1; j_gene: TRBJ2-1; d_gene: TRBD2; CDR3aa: CSARIPSGSSYNEQFF; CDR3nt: TGCAGTGCTAGAATACCTAGCGGCAGCTCCTACAATGAGCAGTTCTTC
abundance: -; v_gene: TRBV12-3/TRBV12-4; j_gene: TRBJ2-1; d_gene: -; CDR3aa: CASTRVDEQFF; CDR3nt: TGTGCCAGCACCAGGGTTGATGAGCAGTTCTTC
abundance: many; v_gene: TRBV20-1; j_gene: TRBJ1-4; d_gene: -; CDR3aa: CSAPRTETTNEKLFF; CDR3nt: TGCAGTGCTCCCCGGACAGAGACAACTAATGAAAAACTGTTTTTT
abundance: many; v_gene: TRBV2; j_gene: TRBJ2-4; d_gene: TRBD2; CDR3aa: CASLGALAGAKNIQYF; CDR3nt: TGTGCCAGTCTGGGGGCACTAGCGGGAGCCAAAAACATTCAGTACTTC
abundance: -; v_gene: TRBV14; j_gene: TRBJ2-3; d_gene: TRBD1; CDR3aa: CASSLRGQGSDTQYF; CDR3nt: TGTGCCAGCAGCTTGAGGGGACAGGGATCTGATACGCAGTATTTT
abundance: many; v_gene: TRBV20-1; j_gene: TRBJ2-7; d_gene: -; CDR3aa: CSANDQSYEQYF; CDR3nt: TGCAGTGCTAATGATCAGTCCTACGAGCAGTACTTC
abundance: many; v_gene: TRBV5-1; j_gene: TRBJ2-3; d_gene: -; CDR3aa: CASSLLSPLPVDTQYF; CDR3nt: TGCGCCAGCAGCTTGTTATCCCCACTACCCGTGGATACGCAGTATTTT
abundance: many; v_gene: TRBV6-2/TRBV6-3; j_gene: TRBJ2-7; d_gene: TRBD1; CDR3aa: CASSPRQGKRNEQYF; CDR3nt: TGTGCCAGCAGTCCTCGACAGGGGAAAAGGAACGAGCAGTACTTC
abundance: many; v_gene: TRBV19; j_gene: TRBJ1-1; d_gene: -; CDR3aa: CASSIGRSVGNTEAFF; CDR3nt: TGTGCCAGTAGTATAGGCCGGTCCGTGGGAAACACTGAAGCTTTCTTT